The 14 T cell receptor beta chains in this list originate from one sample, sequenced in a study of blood T cells in healthy people across ages. It was with a sample-barcoded 5' primer and a J-beta primer mix that a second PCR of roughly 7 to 12 cycles was run. TCRdb recomputed calls from the 5' RACE reads with MiXCR, one row per CDR3 protein. This sample carries 1.8 million or so distinct CDR3 sequences, around 42% of them seen once, and the ten largest clones take more than 20%. Sequenced input: blood. These receptor sequences come from a human donor in good health.

The chain uses TRBV5-1 and TRBJ1-4, with 10 positions matching TRBD1. The CDR3 has 15 residues. Trimming at V came to 4 bases and at J to 5 bases, leaving 5 bases not matched to a gene. Germline CDR1 SGHRS, CDR2 YFSETQ. CDR3 sequence: CASSNRTGGNEKLFF. DNA for the CDR3: TGCGCCAGCAGCAACCGGACAGGGGGAAATGAAAAACTGTTTTTT.

The rearrangement links TRBV15 to TRBJ2-1; a possible D gene is TRBD1 (6 bases). This CDR3 comprises 14 residues. Trimming stripped 3 bases from V and 7 bases from J, with 13 bases between. The germline CDR1 and CDR2 sequences are LNHNV and YYDKDF (reference sequence). CDR3 bases: TGTGCCACCAGCAGGGACAGCCCCTCGAATGAGCAGTTCTTC. Protein product: CATSRDSPSNEQFF.

Here the CDR3 DNA reads TGCAGTGCTAGAGCCGGTCTGGGGATGGGCAATGAGCAGTTCTTC. Its protein product is CSARAGLGMGNEQFF. The chain uses TRBV20-1 and TRBJ2-1; D not resolved. The CDR3 contains 15 residues. V shed 1 base and J shed 6 bases, with 16 bases lying between them. Looked up from germline, CDR1 is DFQATT and CDR2 is SNEGSKA (reference sequence).

The genes are TRBV5-1 and TRBJ2-1; maybe TRBD2 (6 bases). V lost 1 base and J lost 5, with 13 bases in between. Germline-derived CDR1 and CDR2 are SGHRS and YFSETQ. The CDR3 is made up of 15 amino acids. CDR3 sequence: CASSLRVGGDNEQFF. The CDR3 nucleotides are TGCGCCAGCAGCTTGCGGGTGGGGGGAGACAATGAGCAGTTCTTC.

The J gene is TRBJ1-4, the V gene TRBV29-1, with D perhaps matching TRBD1 (5 bases). The germline V and J ends were trimmed by 0 bases and 5 bases, with 16 bases remaining between them. The CDR3 has 16 amino acids. Per germline, CDR1 SQVTM and CDR2 ANQGSEA. CDR3 in amino acids: CSVEELGTGGNEKLFF. The CDR3 bases are TGCAGCGTTGAAGAGCTGGGGACGGGGGGAAATGAAAAACTGTTTTTT.

As to this clonotype: The junction and the germline gene differ at one end; a read error may be behind it. V usage is TRBV4-1 and J usage is TRBJ2-1; 9 positions agree with TRBD1. The J call is in doubt because the DNA end fits TRBJ2-7 better. The CDR3 length is 13 residues. Germline-derived CDR1 and CDR2 are MGHRA and YSYEKL. CDR3 DNA: TGCGCTAGCAGCCAGAACAGGGGGCACGAGCAGTACTTC. Protein sequence: CASSQNRGHEQYF.

This clonotype was found a few times. The V call is TRBV10-3, the J call TRBJ2-5, with TRBD1 matching over 7 bases. The J call may be in error: the DNA end matches TRBJ2-7 better. Germline CDR1 is ENHRY and CDR2 is SYGVKD. This CDR3 has 13 amino acids. CDR3 residues: CAIETGMSNEQYF. The DNA for the CDR3 is TGTGCCATTGAGACAGGGATGAGTAACGAGCAGTACTTC.

The chain joins TRBV6-2 or TRBV6-3 to TRBJ2-1, with D perhaps matching TRBD2 (6 bases). Germline V lookup: CDR1 MNHEY, CDR2 SVGEGT. V was trimmed by 2 bases and J by 10 bases, leaving 18 bases between them. The CDR3 runs 15 residues. Here the CDR3 DNA reads TGTGCCAGCAGTTACCTGGACTATGGGTTGGAGGAGCAGTTCTTC. Translated, it gives CASSYLDYGLEEQFF.

The V gene is TRBV28, the J gene TRBJ1-2; tentatively, D is TRBD1 (5 bases). Germline V CDR1 and CDR2: MDHEN, SYDVKM. The CDR3 is 12 amino acids. V dropped 6 bases and J dropped 7 bases, with 12 bases sitting between them. The CDR3: CASSQGFRGYTF. The CDR3 coding sequence is TGTGCCAGCAGCCAGGGATTTCGTGGCTACACCTTC.

This rearrangement joins TRBV6-1 to TRBJ2-7; TRBD1 matches 10 bases. In germline, CDR1 is MNHNS, CDR2 SASEGT. The V segment lost 8 bases and the J segment 4 bases; nucleotides outside the gene matches: 11. The CDR3 length is 15 residues. The CDR3 region has the DNA TGTGCCAGCTATGGACCGGGACAGGGGCCTTACGAGCAGTACTTC. Translating gives CASYGPGQGPYEQYF.

This clonotype has only one observation. The chain carries TRBV29-1 and TRBJ2-2, with 7 positions matching TRBD1. J lost 4 bases, V lost 7 bases, and 6 bases had no gene match. CDR1 and CDR2 (germline): SQVTM, ANQGSEA. This CDR3 is 13 amino acids long. CDR3 in amino acids: CSAKTGTTGELFF. The CDR3 DNA follows: TGCAGCGCCAAGACAGGGACCACCGGGGAGCTGTTTTTT.

This clonotype appeared once. The rearrangement uses TRBV3-1 and TRBJ2-5; TRBD2 matches at 9 bases. The CDR3 contains 16 residues. CDR1 and CDR2 (germline): LGHDT, YNNKEL (reference sequence). J gave up 6 bases and V 6 bases, and 14 bases lay outside the gene matches. The CDR3 DNA is TGTGCCAGCAGTTTCGGGTGGCGGGGGGGCCAGAAGACCCAGTACTTC. Amino acids: CASSFGWRGGQKTQYF.

The gene calls are TRBV20-1 and TRBJ2-5; 13 nucleotides line up with TRBD2. The CDR3 spans 13 residues. Looked up from germline, CDR1 is DFQATT and CDR2 is SNEGSKA (reference sequence). Trimming took 6 bases from V and 11 from J; bases not matched to a gene: 9. CDR3 nucleotide sequence: TGCAGTGCAACACTAGCGGGGGGGAGGGAGCAGTACTTC. It encodes CSATLAGGREQYF.

This chain uses TRBV7-2 with TRBJ2-5, with 13 bases fitting TRBD2. The DNA end favors TRBJ2-7, so the J call may be wrong. CDR3 length: 15 residues. CDR1 is SGHTA, CDR2 FQGNSA, per germline. The DNA of the CDR3 is TGTGCCAGCAGCTCGACTAGCGGGGGGTTCTACGAGCAGTACTTC. Residues: CASSSTSGGFYEQYF.